This TCR beta chain was sequenced for a study of blood T cell repertoires in COVID-19 (TCRdb year 2020). Notes on the research overall: Samples from collaborators originated in the United States, Italy and Spain and spanned both the acute and convalescent phases of COVID-19. HLA class I and class II types, where available, came from metadata supplied by the sample provider rather than from assay-based typing. The samples were drawn from the first 160 participants of the ongoing ImmuneRACE study and from 950 to 1,500 subjects provided by 6 global collaborators. Subjects who had been exposed to COVID-19, were actively infected with it, or had recovered from it provided the deeply sampled blood TCRbeta repertoires that made up the dataset. The prospective study material was composed of cDNA or gDNA derived from T cells, B-cell-depleted T cells, or PBMCs. The sample metadata nearly always contained a de-identified subject ID, COVID-19 status, age in years and sex. The repertoires were released in a freely available public database intended as a resource for research on the immune response to SARS-CoV-2.

The collaborating institutions used their own protocols to collect whole blood in K2EDTA tubes. For TCRbeta analysis, collaborators shipped samples in one of three forms: frozen whole blood, isolated PBMCs, or DNA extracted from either of those sample types. TCRbeta CDR3 regions were amplified from genomic DNA using the immunoSEQ Assay, a bias-controlled multiplex PCR. Per the source publication's procedure: The number of nucleated cells in each sample was estimated from the amplification of reference gene primers within the assay. Sequence reads were collapsed and filtered to measure the absolute abundance of every unique TCRbeta CDR3 rearrangement. For each sample, productive Simpson clonality was calculated as the square root of Simpson's diversity index over productive rearrangements. As stored in TCRdb, this immuneACCESS dataset retains in-frame rearrangements with V and J assigned. A fraction of the clones does not appear; measured against another copy, unresolved V genes explain less than half of the discrepancy, and the remainder lacks a known reason. The V and J calls and clone size are taken from that table; D and trimming were inferred from the DNA. This sample lists 120,000 or so clones; about 80% were detected once. The ten largest account for under 20% of the sample.

Broader findings and caveats from the paper: The quantity of clinical and demographic metadata differed by source and by participant and was supplied without curation.

Note on this clone: Its antigen remains undetermined. The record has no base qualities; no much larger clone is one base away.

The CDR3 runs 16 residues from the cysteine to the phenylalanine. The sequence is cut down to CDR3 DNA, 48 bases in frame from base 1. V is trimmed back by 6 bases and J by 0 bases, and the junction contains 11 bases that no gene match accounts for. As encoded in the germline V gene (reference sequence), CDR1 is MNHEY while CDR2 is SMNVEV. The chain employs TRBV27 and TRBJ2-7, and TRBD1 aligns with 7 junction nucleotides. The sequence was obtained from a man in his fifties or sixties with active or convalescent COVID-19. The sequenced material came from peripheral blood. The bases read TGTGCCAGCAGCTCACCCGGGACAGCTAGCTCCTACGAGCAGTACTTC. It specifies CASSSPGTASSYEQYF.